This is a list of T cell receptor beta chains from one sample in a study of CD8+ T cells in alopecia areata. Sequencing was performed with immunoSEQ multiplex PCR; in TCRdb, only in-frame clones are kept and a portion is missing. The data show tens of thousands of clones, under 70% seen once. The starting material was CD8+ T cells sorted from blood, obtained at week 4, from a patient treated with tofacitinib. These receptors originate from a human donor with alopecia areata. Each CDR3 is given with its conserved first and last residue. Fields, in order: J gene, V gene, CDR3 protein.

TRBJ2-2 | TRBV9 | CASSVGGGTTGELFF
TRBJ2-7 | TRBV10-3 | CATGQAKIYEQYF
TRBJ2-7 | TRBV10-3 | CAIRVQGSTSYEQYF
TRBJ2-3 | TRBV9 | CASSPRVTDTQYF
TRBJ2-1 | TRBV27 | CASSQPYNEQFF
TRBJ1-1 | TRBV30 | CAAWGQGWTEAFF
TRBJ2-5 | TRBV29-1 | CSVTGTETQYF
TRBJ2-3 | TRBV29-1 | CSVARASGVFSTDTQYF
TRBJ1-1 | TRBV30 | CAWLRTPNTEAFF
TRBJ1-1 | TRBV29-1 | CSTREGGDTEAFF
TRBJ2-2 | TRBV15 | CATSLLDTGELFF
TRBJ1-1 | TRBV29-1 | CSVGGQITMNTEAFF
TRBJ2-3 | TRBV27 | CASSSPQTGTQYF
TRBJ1-1 | TRBV10-3 | CASHGDMNTEAFF
TRBJ2-1 | TRBV9 | CASSHQLERGGNEQFF
TRBJ2-7 | TRBV29-1 | CSVGARDYEQYF
TRBJ2-3 | TRBV5-1 | CASSLGGGEVDTQYF
TRBJ2-7 | TRBV29-1 | CSVEVPGDAYEQYF
TRBJ1-1 | TRBV5-6 | CASSGGTEGTEAFF
TRBJ2-7 | TRBV29-1 | CSGLTGPYEQYF
TRBJ2-7 | TRBV5-1 | CASSLGSGSYEQYF
TRBJ1-3 | TRBV6-6 | CASSSPGDTIYF
TRBJ2-1 | TRBV4-1 | CASSQERVSYNEQFF
TRBJ2-1 | TRBV2 | CASSDPPMSSYNEQFF
TRBJ1-1 | TRBV15 | CATSSGHDRWNTEAFF
TRBJ1-1 | TRBV27 | CASSLSANTEAFF
TRBJ2-2 | TRBV6-5 | CASSPVTDGELFF